The clone carrying this TCR beta chain was picked up many times. What it recognizes is unknown. Every bit of the isolated RNA underwent reverse transcription, so sequencing read expressed TCRB transcripts. The repertoire was sequenced with immunoSEQ multiplex PCR; TCRdb's copy has only in-frame clones and lacks some. Among 600,000 to 700,000 clones listed, around 12% were seen once. Trimming took 3 bases from V and 0 from J, leaving 12 bases between them. Germline V gene sequence: CDR1 SQVTM, CDR2 ANQGSEA. This CDR3 is built from 15 residues. The data were obtained in a study of beta chain features in type 1 diabetes. Study-wide points: All four CD4+ subsets from Type 1 diabetes patients carried moderately but significantly shorter TCRB CDR3s.

This sequence originates from a man aged 30-40 years with type 1 diabetes. V is TRBV29-1 and J is TRBJ2-1; a possible D gene is TRBD2 (5 bases). Sequencing used naive CD4+ T cells from blood. CDR3 in DNA: TGCAGCGTTGACCCCCCAACTAGCTCCTACAATGAGCAGTTCTTC. Translated: CSVDPPTSSYNEQFF.